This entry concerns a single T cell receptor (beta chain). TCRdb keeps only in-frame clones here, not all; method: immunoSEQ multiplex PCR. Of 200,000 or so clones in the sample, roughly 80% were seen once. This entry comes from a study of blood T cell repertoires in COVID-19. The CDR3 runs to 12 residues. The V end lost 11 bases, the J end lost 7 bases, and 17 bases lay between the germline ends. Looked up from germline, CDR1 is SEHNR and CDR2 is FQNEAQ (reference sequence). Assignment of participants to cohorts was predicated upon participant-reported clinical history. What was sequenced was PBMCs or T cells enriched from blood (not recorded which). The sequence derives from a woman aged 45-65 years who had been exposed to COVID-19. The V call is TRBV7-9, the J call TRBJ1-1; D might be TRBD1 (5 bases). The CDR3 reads CAGRGSLSEAFF. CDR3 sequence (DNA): TGTGCCGGCCGGGGGTCCCTAAGTGAAGCTTTCTTT.